This is a list of T cell receptor beta chains from one sample in a study of shared clonotypes between healthy human individuals. Some clones are missing from TCRdb's copy, which holds only in-frame ones; the method was immunoSEQ multiplex PCR. The sample shows 1 million to 1.3 million clones, roughly 74% of them seen only once. Sequenced input: memory CD4+ T cells from PBMCs. These receptors all come from a man aged 18 to 29 in good health. Some clones in this sample may be carry-over from other donors' samples. The CDR3 runs from the conserved cysteine through the conserved F or W. The D gene is left open where the match is weak. Expanded clones get a size class; other rows say once, few or many, or leave the size out.

d_call: TRBD2
v_call: TRBV7-7
j_call: TRBJ2-3
clone_size: -
cdr3_length: 14
cdr3_aa: CASSLGTSGDTQYF
cdr3_nt: TGTGCCAGCAGCTTAGGGACTAGCGGAGATACGCAGTATTTT

d_call: -
v_call: TRBV4-3
j_call: TRBJ1-2
clone_size: -
cdr3_length: 14
cdr3_aa: CASSQEEQGAGYTF
cdr3_nt: TGCGCCAGCAGCCAAGAGGAACAGGGAGCTGGCTACACCTTC

d_call: TRBD2
v_call: TRBV15
j_call: TRBJ2-2
clone_size: -
cdr3_length: 17
cdr3_aa: CATSRGSGRGPTGELFF
cdr3_nt: TGTGCCACCAGCAGGGGTAGCGGGAGGGGCCCCACCGGGGAGCTGTTTTTT

d_call: -
v_call: TRBV30
j_call: TRBJ2-3
clone_size: -
cdr3_length: 11
cdr3_aa: CAWSPSVMQYF
cdr3_nt: TGTGCCTGGAGCCCGAGCGTGATGCAGTATTTT

d_call: TRBD2
v_call: TRBV28
j_call: TRBJ2-1
clone_size: few
cdr3_length: 14
cdr3_aa: CASRPGGSRDEQFF
cdr3_nt: TGTGCTTCGAGACCGGGCGGGAGCAGAGATGAGCAGTTCTTC

d_call: -
v_call: TRBV5-1
j_call: TRBJ1-4
clone_size: -
cdr3_length: 14
cdr3_aa: CASTWGGSNEKLFF
cdr3_nt: TGCGCCAGCACCTGGGGGGGCTCTAATGAAAAACTGTTTTTT

d_call: -
v_call: TRBV28
j_call: TRBJ1-2
clone_size: -
cdr3_length: 12
cdr3_aa: CASSLEQGGYTF
cdr3_nt: TGTGCCAGCAGTTTAGAACAGGGAGGCTACACCTTC

d_call: -
v_call: TRBV14
j_call: TRBJ1-4
clone_size: few
cdr3_length: 14
cdr3_aa: CASSRRRPNEKLFF
cdr3_nt: TGTGCCAGCAGCCGACGGAGGCCGAATGAAAAACTGTTTTTT

d_call: TRBD2
v_call: TRBV20-1
j_call: TRBJ2-5
clone_size: -
cdr3_length: 11
cdr3_aa: CSASGKETQYF
cdr3_nt: TGCAGCGCTAGCGGGAAAGAGACCCAGTACTTC

d_call: -
v_call: TRBV7-6
j_call: TRBJ2-2
clone_size: -
cdr3_length: 13
cdr3_aa: CANIQRLPGELFF
cdr3_nt: TGTGCCAACATTCAGCGGTTGCCCGGGGAGCTGTTTTTT

d_call: -
v_call: TRBV7-2
j_call: TRBJ2-3
clone_size: once
cdr3_length: 16
cdr3_aa: CASTQVGGTGTDTQYF
cdr3_nt: TGTGCCAGCACCCAAGTGGGAGGTACCGGGACAGATACGCAGTATTTT

d_call: TRBD1
v_call: TRBV5-6
j_call: TRBJ1-2
clone_size: -
cdr3_length: 16
cdr3_aa: CASSSHLTGGGYGYTF
cdr3_nt: TGTGCCAGCAGCTCACACCTCACAGGGGGCGGATATGGCTACACCTTC

d_call: TRBD2
v_call: TRBV6-1
j_call: TRBJ2-4
clone_size: -
cdr3_length: 13
cdr3_aa: CATTSGKYDIQYF
cdr3_nt: TGTGCCACGACTAGCGGGAAGTATGACATTCAGTACTTC

d_call: TRBD1
v_call: TRBV30
j_call: TRBJ2-7
clone_size: -
cdr3_length: 14
cdr3_aa: CAWRRDRSSYEQYF
cdr3_nt: TGTGCCTGGAGAAGGGACAGGTCCTCCTACGAGCAGTACTTC

d_call: -
v_call: TRBV5-1
j_call: TRBJ2-5
clone_size: many
cdr3_length: 12
cdr3_aa: CASSPPGETQYF
cdr3_nt: TGCGCCAGCAGCCCCCCAGGAGAGACCCAGTACTTC

d_call: TRBD2
v_call: TRBV27
j_call: TRBJ2-1
clone_size: -
cdr3_length: 17
cdr3_aa: CASRAGTSGREGGEQFF
cdr3_nt: TGTGCCAGCAGGGCCGGGACTAGCGGGAGGGAAGGGGGTGAGCAGTTCTTC

d_call: -
v_call: TRBV5-4
j_call: TRBJ2-7
clone_size: -
cdr3_length: 14
cdr3_aa: CASSPDHREREQYF
cdr3_nt: TGTGCCAGCAGCCCGGATCACCGGGAAAGAGAGCAGTACTTC

d_call: -
v_call: TRBV6-1
j_call: TRBJ1-5
clone_size: few
cdr3_length: 11
cdr3_aa: CASSEGQPQHF
cdr3_nt: TGTGCCAGCAGTGAAGGTCAGCCCCAGCATTTT

d_call: TRBD1
v_call: TRBV5-4
j_call: TRBJ2-1
clone_size: -
cdr3_length: 15
cdr3_aa: CASSEGQTSYNEQFF
cdr3_nt: TGTGCCAGCAGCGAGGGACAGACCTCCTACAATGAGCAGTTCTTC

d_call: TRBD2
v_call: TRBV28
j_call: TRBJ2-5
clone_size: few
cdr3_length: 16
cdr3_aa: CASSPGLAGGRETQYF
cdr3_nt: TGTGCCAGCAGTCCCGGACTAGCGGGAGGAAGGGAGACCCAGTACTTC

d_call: TRBD1
v_call: TRBV5-1
j_call: TRBJ1-1
clone_size: many
cdr3_length: 13
cdr3_aa: CASRLTGGTEAFF
cdr3_nt: TGCGCCAGCAGGTTAACAGGGGGCACTGAAGCTTTCTTT

d_call: TRBD1
v_call: TRBV15
j_call: TRBJ1-2
clone_size: -
cdr3_length: 13
cdr3_aa: CATSTGHRGGYTF
cdr3_nt: TGTGCCACCAGCACAGGACACAGGGGTGGCTACACCTTC

d_call: TRBD1
v_call: TRBV5-4
j_call: TRBJ2-5
clone_size: -
cdr3_length: 17
cdr3_aa: CASSRDPTRGQQETQYF
cdr3_nt: TGTGCCAGCAGTAGGGACCCCACGAGGGGGCAACAAGAGACCCAGTACTTC

d_call: TRBD1
v_call: TRBV5-1
j_call: TRBJ2-7
clone_size: -
cdr3_length: 14
cdr3_aa: CASSPGQGAYEQYF
cdr3_nt: TGCGCCAGCAGCCCAGGACAGGGTGCCTACGAGCAGTACTTC

d_call: -
v_call: TRBV19
j_call: TRBJ1-5
clone_size: -
cdr3_length: 13
cdr3_aa: CEESGRGNQPQHF
cdr3_nt: TGCGAGGAATCGGGCCGGGGTAATCAGCCCCAGCATTTT

d_call: -
v_call: TRBV28
j_call: TRBJ2-6
clone_size: -
cdr3_length: 16
cdr3_aa: CASASEASSGANVLTF
cdr3_nt: TGTGCCAGCGCGTCCGAGGCGAGCTCTGGGGCCAACGTCCTGACTTTC

d_call: TRBD2
v_call: TRBV11-3
j_call: TRBJ2-1
clone_size: -
cdr3_length: 13
cdr3_aa: CASSSAGGREQFF
cdr3_nt: TGTGCCAGCAGCTCAGCGGGAGGGAGGGAGCAGTTCTTC

d_call: TRBD1
v_call: TRBV28
j_call: TRBJ1-5
clone_size: -
cdr3_length: 19
cdr3_aa: CASSPKDRGRTARSQPQHF
cdr3_nt: TGTGCCAGCAGTCCAAAGGACAGGGGGAGGACCGCGAGGAGTCAGCCCCAGCATTTT

d_call: TRBD1
v_call: TRBV6-1
j_call: TRBJ1-5
clone_size: -
cdr3_length: 15
cdr3_aa: CASSEGDRGDQPQHF
cdr3_nt: TGTGCCAGCAGTGAAGGGGACAGGGGAGATCAGCCCCAGCATTTT

d_call: -
v_call: TRBV5-1
j_call: TRBJ2-2
clone_size: -
cdr3_length: 14
cdr3_aa: CASRIGWGTGELFF
cdr3_nt: TGCGCCAGCAGAATAGGATGGGGTACCGGGGAGCTGTTTTTT

d_call: TRBD2
v_call: TRBV5-4
j_call: TRBJ2-7
clone_size: -
cdr3_length: 15
cdr3_aa: CASSLDGGGRVEQYF
cdr3_nt: TGTGCCAGCAGCTTGGATGGTGGCGGGAGGGTCGAGCAGTACTTC

d_call: -
v_call: TRBV21-1
j_call: TRBJ2-3
clone_size: few
cdr3_length: 17
cdr3_aa: CASSSPTRFGNIDTQYF
cdr3_nt: TGTGCCAGCAGCAGTCCGACCAGATTTGGGAACATAGATACGCAGTATTTT

d_call: -
v_call: TRBV5-1
j_call: TRBJ2-5
clone_size: -
cdr3_length: 13
cdr3_aa: CASSLDGSSTQYF
cdr3_nt: TGCGCCAGCAGCTTGGACGGGAGTTCCACCCAGTACTTC

d_call: TRBD2
v_call: TRBV7-3
j_call: TRBJ2-2
clone_size: -
cdr3_length: 16
cdr3_aa: CASSLGLALNTGELFF
cdr3_nt: TGTGCCAGCAGCTTGGGACTAGCATTGAACACCGGGGAGCTGTTTTTT

d_call: TRBD1
v_call: TRBV28
j_call: TRBJ1-1
clone_size: -
cdr3_length: 16
cdr3_aa: CASSPVRGPRNTEAFF
cdr3_nt: TGTGCCAGCAGTCCCGTAAGGGGGCCAAGGAACACTGAAGCTTTCTTT

d_call: TRBD2
v_call: TRBV19
j_call: TRBJ2-7
clone_size: -
cdr3_length: 15
cdr3_aa: CASSRLAGDPYEQYF
cdr3_nt: TGTGCCAGTAGTAGACTAGCGGGAGACCCCTACGAGCAGTACTTC

d_call: -
v_call: TRBV7-8
j_call: TRBJ1-1
clone_size: few
cdr3_length: 16
cdr3_aa: CASSLAGGPGDTEAFF
cdr3_nt: TGTGCCAGCAGCTTAGCAGGGGGGCCCGGTGACACTGAAGCTTTCTTT

d_call: -
v_call: TRBV7-9
j_call: TRBJ1-3
clone_size: -
cdr3_length: 14
cdr3_aa: CASSFEGDGNTIYF
cdr3_nt: TGTGCCAGCAGCTTCGAGGGAGACGGAAACACCATATATTTT

d_call: -
v_call: TRBV5-1
j_call: TRBJ2-3
clone_size: -
cdr3_length: 14
cdr3_aa: CASSLGQLTDTQYF
cdr3_nt: TGCGCCAGCAGCTTGGGACAGCTGACAGATACGCAGTATTTT

d_call: TRBD2
v_call: TRBV18
j_call: TRBJ2-1
clone_size: -
cdr3_length: 13
cdr3_aa: CASSQSSGVEQFF
cdr3_nt: TGTGCCAGCTCACAGTCTAGCGGGGTAGAGCAGTTCTTC

d_call: TRBD2
v_call: TRBV5-1
j_call: TRBJ2-3
clone_size: -
cdr3_length: 16
cdr3_aa: CASSFTSGRAPDSQYF
cdr3_nt: TGCGCCAGCAGCTTCACTAGCGGGAGGGCCCCAGACTCGCAGTATTTT

d_call: -
v_call: TRBV5-1
j_call: TRBJ2-1
clone_size: few
cdr3_length: 16
cdr3_aa: CASSRAYEGPGFVQFF
cdr3_nt: TGCGCCAGCAGCCGGGCCTATGAGGGCCCAGGATTCGTGCAGTTCTTC

d_call: -
v_call: TRBV11-2
j_call: TRBJ2-5
clone_size: few
cdr3_length: 15
cdr3_aa: CASSFGFGERGTQYF
cdr3_nt: TGTGCCAGCAGCTTTGGCTTCGGGGAGCGCGGGACCCAGTACTTC

d_call: -
v_call: TRBV7-2
j_call: TRBJ2-7
clone_size: -
cdr3_length: 15
cdr3_aa: CASTSVGRGYYEQYF
cdr3_nt: TGTGCCAGCACTTCAGTGGGCAGGGGCTACTACGAGCAGTACTTC

d_call: -
v_call: TRBV11-2
j_call: TRBJ1-2
clone_size: -
cdr3_length: 12
cdr3_aa: CASSLILSGYTF
cdr3_nt: TGTGCCAGCAGCCTCATTCTGAGCGGCTACACCTTC

d_call: TRBD1
v_call: TRBV28
j_call: TRBJ2-7
clone_size: -
cdr3_length: 12
cdr3_aa: CASSLRTGEQYF
cdr3_nt: TGTGCCAGCAGTTTAAGGACAGGCGAGCAGTACTTC

d_call: -
v_call: TRBV13
j_call: TRBJ2-5
clone_size: -
cdr3_length: 17
cdr3_aa: CASSLSGRLERQETQYF
cdr3_nt: TGTGCCAGCAGCTTAAGCGGACGACTAGAAAGACAAGAGACCCAGTACTTC

d_call: -
v_call: TRBV5-1
j_call: TRBJ2-7
clone_size: -
cdr3_length: 14
cdr3_aa: CASSLGTGTYEQYF
cdr3_nt: TGCGCCAGCAGCTTGGGAACAGGGACTTACGAGCAGTACTTC